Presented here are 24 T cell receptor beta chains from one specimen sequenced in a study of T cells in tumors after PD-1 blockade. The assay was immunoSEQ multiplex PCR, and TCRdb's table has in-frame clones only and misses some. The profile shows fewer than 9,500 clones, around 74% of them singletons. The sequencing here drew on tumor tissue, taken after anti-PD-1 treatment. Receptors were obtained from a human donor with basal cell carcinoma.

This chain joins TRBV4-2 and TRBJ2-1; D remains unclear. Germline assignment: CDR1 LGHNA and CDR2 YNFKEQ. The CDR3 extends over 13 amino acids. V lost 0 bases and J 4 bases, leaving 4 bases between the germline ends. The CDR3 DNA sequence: TGTGCCAGCAGCCAAGAAGGGTACAATGAGCAGTTCTTC. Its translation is CASSQEGYNEQFF.

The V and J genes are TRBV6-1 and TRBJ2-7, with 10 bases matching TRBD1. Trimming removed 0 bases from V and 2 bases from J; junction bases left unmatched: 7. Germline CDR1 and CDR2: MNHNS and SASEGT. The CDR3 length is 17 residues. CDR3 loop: CASSEALGQGVPYEQYF. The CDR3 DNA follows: TGTGCCAGCAGTGAAGCGCTCGGACAGGGGGTTCCCTACGAGCAGTACTTC.

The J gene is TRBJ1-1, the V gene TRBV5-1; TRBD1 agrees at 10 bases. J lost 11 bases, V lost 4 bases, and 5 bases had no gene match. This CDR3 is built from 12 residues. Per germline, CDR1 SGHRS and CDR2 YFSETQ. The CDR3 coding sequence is TGCGCCAGCAGCCCGGACAGGGGGGCTGCTTTCTTT. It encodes CASSPDRGAAFF.

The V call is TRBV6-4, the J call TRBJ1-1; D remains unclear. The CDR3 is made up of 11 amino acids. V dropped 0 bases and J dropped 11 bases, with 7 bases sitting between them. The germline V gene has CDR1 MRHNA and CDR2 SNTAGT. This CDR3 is CASSDSGRAFF. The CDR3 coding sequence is TGTGCCAGCAGTGACTCTGGGAGGGCTTTCTTT.

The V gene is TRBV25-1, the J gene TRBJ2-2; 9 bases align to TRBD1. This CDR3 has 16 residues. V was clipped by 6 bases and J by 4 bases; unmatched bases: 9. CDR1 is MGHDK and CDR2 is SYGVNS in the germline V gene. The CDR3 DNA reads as TGTGCCAGCAGGGATTCGGGGACAGGGCCCACCGGGGAGCTGTTTTTT. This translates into CASRDSGTGPTGELFF.

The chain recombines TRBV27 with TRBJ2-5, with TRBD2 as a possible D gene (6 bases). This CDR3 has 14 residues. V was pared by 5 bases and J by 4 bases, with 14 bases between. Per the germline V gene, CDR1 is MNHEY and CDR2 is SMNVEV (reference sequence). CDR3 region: CASSLRLGRETQYF. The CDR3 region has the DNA TGTGCCAGCAGTCTAAGACTAGGGAGAGAGACCCAGTACTTC.

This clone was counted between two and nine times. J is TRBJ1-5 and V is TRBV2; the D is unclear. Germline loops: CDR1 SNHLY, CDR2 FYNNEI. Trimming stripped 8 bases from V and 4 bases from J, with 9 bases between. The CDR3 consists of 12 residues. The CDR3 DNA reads TGTGCCAGCTCGATGGGGAATCAGCCCCAGCATTTT. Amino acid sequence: CASSMGNQPQHF.

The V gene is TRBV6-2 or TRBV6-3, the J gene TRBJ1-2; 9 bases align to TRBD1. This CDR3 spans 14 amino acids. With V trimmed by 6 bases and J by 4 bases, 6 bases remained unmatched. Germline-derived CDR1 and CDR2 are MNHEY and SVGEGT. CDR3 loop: CASSGQGRAYGYTF. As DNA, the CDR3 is TGTGCCAGCAGCGGACAGGGGAGGGCCTATGGCTACACCTTC.

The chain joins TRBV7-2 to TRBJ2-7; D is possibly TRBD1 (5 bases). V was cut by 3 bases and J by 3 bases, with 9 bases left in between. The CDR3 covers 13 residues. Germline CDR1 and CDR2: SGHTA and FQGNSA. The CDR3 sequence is CASSFRQGYEQYF. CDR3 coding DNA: TGTGCCAGCAGCTTTCGGCAGGGCTACGAGCAGTACTTC.

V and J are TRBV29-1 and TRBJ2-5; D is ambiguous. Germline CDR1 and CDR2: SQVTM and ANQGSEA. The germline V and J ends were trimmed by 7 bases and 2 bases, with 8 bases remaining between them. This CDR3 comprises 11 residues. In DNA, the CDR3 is TGCAGCGGCGAGCTACAAGAGACCCAGTACTTC. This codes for CSGELQETQYF. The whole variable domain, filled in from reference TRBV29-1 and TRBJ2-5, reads SAVISQKPSRDICQRGTSLTIQCQVDSQVTMMFWYRQQPGQSLTLIATANQGSEATYESGFVIDKFPISRPNLTFSTLTVSNMSPEDSSIYLCSGELQETQYFGPGTRLLVL.

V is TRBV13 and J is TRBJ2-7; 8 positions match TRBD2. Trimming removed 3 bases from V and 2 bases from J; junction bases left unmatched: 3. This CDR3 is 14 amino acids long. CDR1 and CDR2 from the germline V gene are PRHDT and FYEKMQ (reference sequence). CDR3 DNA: TGTGCCAGCAGCTTCCGGGGGGGGACCTACGAGCAGTACTTC. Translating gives CASSFRGGTYEQYF.

CDR3 loop: CASSPTVGTAQFF. In nucleotides, the CDR3 is TGTGCCAGCAGCCCAACGGTCGGGACGGCGCAGTTCTTC. The genes are TRBV7-3 and TRBJ2-1; D might be TRBD1 or TRBD2, each matching 5 bases. Per the germline V gene, CDR1 is SGHTA and CDR2 is FQGTGA. Trimming took off 5 bases at V and 12 bases at J, with 17 bases between the two ends. The CDR3 is 13 amino acids.

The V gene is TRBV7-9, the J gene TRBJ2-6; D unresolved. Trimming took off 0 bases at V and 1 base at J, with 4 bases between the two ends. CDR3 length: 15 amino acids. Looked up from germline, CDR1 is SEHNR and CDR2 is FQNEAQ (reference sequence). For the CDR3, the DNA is TGTGCCAGCAGCTTAGCCGGGTCTGGGGCCAACGTCCTGACTTTC. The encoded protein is CASSLAGSGANVLTF.

DNA for the CDR3: TGTGCCAGCAGTCAACTCGGGAGCTACCAAGAGACCCAGTACTTC. It codes for CASSQLGSYQETQYF. J is TRBJ2-5 and V is TRBV6-5; D is possibly TRBD2 (6 bases). Trimming cost V 5 bases and J 0 bases, with 13 bases left between them. The germline CDR1 and CDR2 sequences are MNHEY and SVGAGI. This CDR3 region has 15 residues.

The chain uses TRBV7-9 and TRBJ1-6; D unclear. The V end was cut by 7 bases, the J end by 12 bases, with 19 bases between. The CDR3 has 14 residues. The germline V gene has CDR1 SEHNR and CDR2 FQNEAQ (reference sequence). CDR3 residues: CASTPARPLEPLHF. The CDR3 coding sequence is TGTGCCAGCACCCCAGCCCGGCCCCTGGAACCCCTCCACTTT.

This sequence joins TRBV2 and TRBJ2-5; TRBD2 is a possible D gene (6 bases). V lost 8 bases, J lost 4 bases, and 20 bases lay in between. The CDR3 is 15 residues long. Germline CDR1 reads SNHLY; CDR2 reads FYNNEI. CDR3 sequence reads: CASGAERGRGETQYF. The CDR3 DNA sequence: TGTGCCAGCGGGGCGGAACGGGGGAGAGGAGAGACCCAGTACTTC.

This CDR3 is CAISDPGQDDNYGYTF. The CDR3 DNA sequence: TGTGCCATCAGTGACCCAGGACAGGATGATAACTATGGCTACACCTTC. V usage is TRBV10-3 and J usage is TRBJ1-2; TRBD1 matches 7 bases. CDR3 length: 16 amino acids. V lost 3 bases, J lost 1 base, and 8 bases stayed unmatched. Germline V gives CDR1 ENHRY, CDR2 SYGVKD.

CDR3 in amino acids: CASSLGAREGFF. Here the CDR3 DNA reads TGTGCCAGCAGTCTTGGGGCCCGTGAGGGTTTCTTT. This chain uses TRBV5-5 with TRBJ1-1, with D possibly matching TRBD1 (5 bases). Trimming pared 5 bases from V and 13 bases from J, leaving 18 bases between. This CDR3 contains 12 residues. Germline V gene lookup returns CDR1 SGHKS and CDR2 YYEKEE (reference sequence).

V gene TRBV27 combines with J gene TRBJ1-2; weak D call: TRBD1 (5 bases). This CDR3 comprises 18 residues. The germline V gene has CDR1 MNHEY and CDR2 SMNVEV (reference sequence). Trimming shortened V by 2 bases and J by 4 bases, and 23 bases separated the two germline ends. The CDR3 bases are TGTGCCAGCAGTTTAACCTCCCCGAGGGGCGGGGGTGTCTATGGCTACACCTTC. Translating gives CASSLTSPRGGGVYGYTF.

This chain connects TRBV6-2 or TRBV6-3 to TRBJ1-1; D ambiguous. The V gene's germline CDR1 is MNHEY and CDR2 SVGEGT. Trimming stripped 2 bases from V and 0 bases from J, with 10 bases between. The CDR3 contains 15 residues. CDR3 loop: CASSYGESMNTEAFF. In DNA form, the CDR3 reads TGTGCCAGCAGTTACGGGGAATCCATGAACACTGAAGCTTTCTTT.

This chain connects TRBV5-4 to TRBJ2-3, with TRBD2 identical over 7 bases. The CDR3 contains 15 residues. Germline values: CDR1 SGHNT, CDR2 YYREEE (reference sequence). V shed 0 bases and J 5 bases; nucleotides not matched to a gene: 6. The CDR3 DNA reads TGTGCCAGCAGCTTGGTTGGCGGGGGTGTAGATACGCAGTATTTT. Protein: CASSLVGGGVDTQYF.

In DNA, the CDR3 is TGCGCCAGCCTTTCCTCGGGGGGTGCCGGGGAGCTGTTTTTT. Translation: CASLSSGGAGELFF. J is TRBJ2-2 and V is TRBV5-1; 7 bases line up with TRBD2. Germline V lookup: CDR1 SGHRS, CDR2 YFSETQ. CDR3 length equals 14 residues. The V segment lost 7 bases and the J segment 6 bases; nucleotides outside the gene matches: 9.

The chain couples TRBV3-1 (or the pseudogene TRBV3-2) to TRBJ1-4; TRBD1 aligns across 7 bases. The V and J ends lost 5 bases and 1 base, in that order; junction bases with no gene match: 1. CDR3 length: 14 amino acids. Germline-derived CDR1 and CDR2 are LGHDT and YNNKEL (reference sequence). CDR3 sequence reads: CASSNRGTNEKLFF. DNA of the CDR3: TGTGCCAGCAGCAACAGGGGAACTAATGAAAAACTGTTTTTT.

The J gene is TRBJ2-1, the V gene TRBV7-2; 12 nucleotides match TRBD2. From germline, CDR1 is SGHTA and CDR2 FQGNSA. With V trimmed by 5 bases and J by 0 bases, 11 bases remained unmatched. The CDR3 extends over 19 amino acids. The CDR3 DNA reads TGTGCCAGCAGCCCCACTAGCGGGGGGACCCCTCGCTCCTACAATGAGCAGTTCTTC. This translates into CASSPTSGGTPRSYNEQFF.